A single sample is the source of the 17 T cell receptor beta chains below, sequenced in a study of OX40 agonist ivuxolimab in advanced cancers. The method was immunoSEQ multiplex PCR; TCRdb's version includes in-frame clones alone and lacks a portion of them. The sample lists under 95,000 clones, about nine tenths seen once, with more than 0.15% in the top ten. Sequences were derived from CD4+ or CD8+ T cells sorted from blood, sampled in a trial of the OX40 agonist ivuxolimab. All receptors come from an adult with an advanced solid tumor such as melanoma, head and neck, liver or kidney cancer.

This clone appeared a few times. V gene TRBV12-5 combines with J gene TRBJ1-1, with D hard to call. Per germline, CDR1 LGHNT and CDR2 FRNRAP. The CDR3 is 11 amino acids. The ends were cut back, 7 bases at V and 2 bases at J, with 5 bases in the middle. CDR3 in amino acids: CASALNTEAFF. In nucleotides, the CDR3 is TGTGCTAGTGCCTTAAACACTGAAGCTTTCTTT.

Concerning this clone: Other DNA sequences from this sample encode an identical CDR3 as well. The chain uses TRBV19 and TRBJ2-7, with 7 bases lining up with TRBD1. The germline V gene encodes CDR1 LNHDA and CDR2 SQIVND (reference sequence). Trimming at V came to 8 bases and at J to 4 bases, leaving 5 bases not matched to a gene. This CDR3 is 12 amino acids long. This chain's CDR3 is CASSTGSYEQYF. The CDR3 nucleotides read TGTGCCAGTTCGACAGGGAGTTACGAGCAGTACTTC.

The CDR3 spells CASSFPGQGAGDTQYF. The DNA for the CDR3 is TGTGCCAGCAGTTTCCCGGGACAGGGGGCTGGAGATACGCAGTATTTT. The chain employs TRBV27 and TRBJ2-3, with 12 bases fitting TRBD1. V dropped 3 bases and J dropped 5; count of bases not matched to a gene: 6. This CDR3 has 16 residues. Germline CDR1 MNHEY, CDR2 SMNVEV (reference sequence).

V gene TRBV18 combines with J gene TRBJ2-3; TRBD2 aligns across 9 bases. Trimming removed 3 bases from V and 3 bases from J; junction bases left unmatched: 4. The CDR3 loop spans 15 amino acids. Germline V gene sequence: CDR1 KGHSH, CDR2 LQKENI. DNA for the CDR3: TGTGCCAGCTCACCGAGGAGCGGGGGGACAGATACGCAGTATTTT. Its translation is CASSPRSGGTDTQYF.

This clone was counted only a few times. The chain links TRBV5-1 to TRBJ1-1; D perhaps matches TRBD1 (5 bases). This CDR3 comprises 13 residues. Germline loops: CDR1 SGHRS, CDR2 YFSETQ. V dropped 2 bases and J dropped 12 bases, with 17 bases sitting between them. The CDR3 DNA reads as TGCGCCAGCAGCTTAGAGGGGATTTCTTTGTCTTTCTTT. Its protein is CASSLEGISLSFF.

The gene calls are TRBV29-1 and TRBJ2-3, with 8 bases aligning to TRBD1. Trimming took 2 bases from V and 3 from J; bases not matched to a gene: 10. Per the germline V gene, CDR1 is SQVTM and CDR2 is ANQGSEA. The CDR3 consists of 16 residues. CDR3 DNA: TGCAGCGTTGAAATGGACAGGGTGGCAAGAACAGATACGCAGTATTTT. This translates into CSVEMDRVARTDTQYF.

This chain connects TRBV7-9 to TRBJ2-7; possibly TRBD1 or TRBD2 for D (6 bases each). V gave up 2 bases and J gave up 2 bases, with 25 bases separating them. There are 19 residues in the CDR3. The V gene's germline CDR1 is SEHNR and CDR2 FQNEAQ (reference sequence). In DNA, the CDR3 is TGTGCCAGCAGCTTAAAAGGCACGGGGGCCAGGAAGATCCCCTACGAGCAGTACTTC. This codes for CASSLKGTGARKIPYEQYF.

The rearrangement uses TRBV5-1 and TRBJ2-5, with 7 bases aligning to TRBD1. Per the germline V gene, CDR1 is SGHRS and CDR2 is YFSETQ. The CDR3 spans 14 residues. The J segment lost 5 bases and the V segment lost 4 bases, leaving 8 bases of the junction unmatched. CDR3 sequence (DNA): TGCGCCAGCAGCCTCCAGGGGGTCGAGGAGACCCAGTACTTC. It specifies CASSLQGVEETQYF.

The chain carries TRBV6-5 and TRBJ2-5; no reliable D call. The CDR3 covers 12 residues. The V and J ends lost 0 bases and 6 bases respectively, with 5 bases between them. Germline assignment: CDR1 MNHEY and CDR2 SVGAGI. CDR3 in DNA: TGTGCCAGCAGTTACTCCGGGCAGACCCAGTACTTC. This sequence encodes CASSYSGQTQYF.

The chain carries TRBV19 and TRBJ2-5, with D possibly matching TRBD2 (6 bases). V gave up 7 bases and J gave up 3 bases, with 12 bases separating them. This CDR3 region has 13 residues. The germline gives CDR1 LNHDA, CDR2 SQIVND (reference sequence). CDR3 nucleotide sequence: TGTGCCAGTAACGCGGGACGGAAAGAGACCCAGTACTTC. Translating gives CASNAGRKETQYF.

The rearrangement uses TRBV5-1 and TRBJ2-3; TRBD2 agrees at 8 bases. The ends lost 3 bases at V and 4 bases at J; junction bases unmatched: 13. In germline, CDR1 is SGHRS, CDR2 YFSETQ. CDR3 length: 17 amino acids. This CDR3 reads CASSSNRVRAGADTQYF. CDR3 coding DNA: TGCGCCAGCAGCTCGAACAGGGTAAGAGCGGGAGCAGATACGCAGTATTTT.

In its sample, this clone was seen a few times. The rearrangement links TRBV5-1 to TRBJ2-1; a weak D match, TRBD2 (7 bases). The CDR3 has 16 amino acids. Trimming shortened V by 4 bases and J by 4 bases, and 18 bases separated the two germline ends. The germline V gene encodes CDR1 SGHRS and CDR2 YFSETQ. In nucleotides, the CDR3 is TGCGCCAGCAGCCCGTGGAGAGGGGGGGCTTACAATGAGCAGTTCTTC. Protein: CASSPWRGGAYNEQFF.

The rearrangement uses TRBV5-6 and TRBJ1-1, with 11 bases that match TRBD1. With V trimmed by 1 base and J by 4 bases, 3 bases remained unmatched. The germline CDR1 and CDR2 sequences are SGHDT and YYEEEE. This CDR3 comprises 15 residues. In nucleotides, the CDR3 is TGTGCCAGCAGCTTGTGGGGGACAGGGGGCACTGAAGCTTTCTTT. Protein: CASSLWGTGGTEAFF.

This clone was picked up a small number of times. This chain's CDR3 is CASSPSWDTQYF. The CDR3 DNA sequence: TGTGCCAGCTCACCCTCCTGGGATACGCAGTATTTT. This chain uses TRBV18 with TRBJ2-3; no clear D. Germline V gene lookup returns CDR1 KGHSH and CDR2 LQKENI. The germline V and J ends were trimmed by 3 bases and 6 bases, with 7 bases remaining between them. This CDR3 has 12 amino acids.

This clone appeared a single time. CDR3 amino acids: CASSLNRVRTGELFF. As DNA, the CDR3 is TGTGCCAGCAGCCTCAACAGGGTTCGCACCGGGGAGCTGTTTTTT. The chain has TRBV5-4 and TRBJ2-2; possible D gene TRBD1, 6 bases. The CDR3 loop spans 15 amino acids. Germline loops: CDR1 SGHNT, CDR2 YYREEE (reference sequence). V was pared by 4 bases and J by 4 bases, with 14 bases between.

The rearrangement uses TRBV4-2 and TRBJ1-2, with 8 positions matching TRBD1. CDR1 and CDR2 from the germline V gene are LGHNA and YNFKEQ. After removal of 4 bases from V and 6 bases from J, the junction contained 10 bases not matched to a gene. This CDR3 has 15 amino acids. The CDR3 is CASSPLDREGDGYTF. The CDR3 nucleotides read TGTGCCAGCAGCCCGTTGGACAGGGAAGGGGATGGCTACACCTTC.

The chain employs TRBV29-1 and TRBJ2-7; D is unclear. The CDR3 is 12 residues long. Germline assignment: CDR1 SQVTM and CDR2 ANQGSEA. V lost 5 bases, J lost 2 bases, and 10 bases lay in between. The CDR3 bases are TGCAGCGTTAAAGGTTCCCCCTACGAGCAGTACTTC. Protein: CSVKGSPYEQYF.